This T cell receptor (beta chain) was recorded in a study of T cells after yellow fever vaccination. Points from the study as a whole: Subsequent booster samples again held most clones from primary vaccination (just under 98% CD4, 85% to 90% CD8). The secondary response was weaker, and its peak arrived faster, on day 5 versus 15.

CDR1 is SGHVS and CDR2 is FQNEAQ in the germline V gene. The CDR3 runs 16 residues. The V end lost 1 base, the J end lost 6 bases, and 16 bases lay between the germline ends. A 5'RACE template-switching step, the method used to make TCR cDNA, added a universal primer site and UMIs. TCRdb redid the calling of the 5' RACE reads with MiXCR, one entry per CDR3 protein. The data contain 250,000 or so distinct CDR3 sequences, roughly 4% of them singletons. This clonotype was observed many times. Its cognate antigen is unknown. The sequences come from PBMCs, collected 15 days after the yellow fever booster vaccination. The chain links TRBV7-8 to TRBJ2-1, with a weak D call TRBD2 (6 bases). The TCR was taken from a man younger than 35 who received the YFV17D yellow fever vaccine. The chain's CDR3 is CASSLDGGLGGNEQFF. Here the CDR3 DNA reads TGTGCCAGCAGCTTAGACGGCGGACTGGGGGGCAATGAGCAGTTCTTC.